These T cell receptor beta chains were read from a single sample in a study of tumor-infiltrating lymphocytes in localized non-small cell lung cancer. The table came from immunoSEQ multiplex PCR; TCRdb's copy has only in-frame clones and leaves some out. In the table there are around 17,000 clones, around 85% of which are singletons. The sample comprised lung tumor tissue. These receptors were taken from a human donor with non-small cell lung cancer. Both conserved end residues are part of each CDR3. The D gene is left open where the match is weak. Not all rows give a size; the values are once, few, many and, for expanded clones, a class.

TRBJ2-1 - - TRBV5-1 CASQVVTNRNEQFF TGCGCCAGCCAAGTTGTGACTAACAGGAATGAGCAGTTCTTC
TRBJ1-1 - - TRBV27 CASSLSPATNTEAFF TGTGCCAGCAGTTTATCGCCAGCCACTAACACTGAAGCTTTCTTT
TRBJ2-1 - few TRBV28 CASMTGSSGSTDEQFF TGTGCCAGCATGACAGGGTCGAGCGGGAGTACGGATGAGCAGTTCTTC
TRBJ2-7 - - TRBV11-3 CASSLSRSSYEQYF TGTGCCAGCAGCTTATCGAGGAGCTCCTACGAGCAGTACTTC
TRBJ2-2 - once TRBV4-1 CASSRGLTSNTGELFF TGCGCCAGCAGCCGGGGACTCACTTCGAACACCGGGGAGCTGTTTTTT
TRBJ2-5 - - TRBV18 CASSPGSSPETQYF TGTGCCAGCTCACCGGGAAGCAGCCCCGAGACCCAGTACTTC
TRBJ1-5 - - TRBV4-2 CASSQGRDQPQHF TGTGCCAGCAGCCAGGGAAGGGATCAGCCCCAGCATTTT
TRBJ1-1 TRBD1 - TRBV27 CASSTRQGPTEAFF TGTGCCAGCAGTACCCGACAGGGGCCTACTGAAGCTTTCTTT
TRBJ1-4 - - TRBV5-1 CASSLGTLYEKLFF TGCGCCAGCAGCCTCGGGACACTTTATGAAAAACTGTTTTTT
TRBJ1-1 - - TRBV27 CASSSSRGSTEAFF TGTGCCAGCAGTTCAAGCAGGGGAAGTACTGAAGCTTTCTTT
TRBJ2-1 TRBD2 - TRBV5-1 CASSLDNGRAAEQFF TGCGCCAGCAGCTTGGATAACGGGAGGGCCGCTGAGCAGTTCTTC
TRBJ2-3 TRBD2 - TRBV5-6 CASSLTSGNENQYF TGTGCCAGCAGCTTGACTAGCGGGAATGAGAACCAGTATTTT
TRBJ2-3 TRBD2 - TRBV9 CASSVSGRGADTQYF TGTGCCAGCAGCGTGTCCGGGAGGGGCGCAGATACGCAGTATTTT
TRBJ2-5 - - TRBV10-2 CASSESSAGLVETQYF TGCGCCAGCAGTGAGTCTTCAGCGGGCCTTGTAGAGACCCAGTACTTC
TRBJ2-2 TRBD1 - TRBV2 CASQQGVAGELFF TGTGCCAGCCAACAGGGGGTGGCCGGGGAGCTGTTTTTT
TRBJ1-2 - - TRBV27 CASSFTRRGDYGYTF TGTGCCAGCAGTTTCACCCGTCGGGGGGACTATGGCTACACCTTC
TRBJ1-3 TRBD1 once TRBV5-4 CASTLDRGEGNTIYF TGTGCCAGCACCCTGGACAGGGGGGAGGGAAACACCATATATTTT
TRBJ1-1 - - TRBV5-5 CASSFSANTEAFF TGTGCCAGCAGCTTTTCAGCGAACACTGAAGCTTTCTTT